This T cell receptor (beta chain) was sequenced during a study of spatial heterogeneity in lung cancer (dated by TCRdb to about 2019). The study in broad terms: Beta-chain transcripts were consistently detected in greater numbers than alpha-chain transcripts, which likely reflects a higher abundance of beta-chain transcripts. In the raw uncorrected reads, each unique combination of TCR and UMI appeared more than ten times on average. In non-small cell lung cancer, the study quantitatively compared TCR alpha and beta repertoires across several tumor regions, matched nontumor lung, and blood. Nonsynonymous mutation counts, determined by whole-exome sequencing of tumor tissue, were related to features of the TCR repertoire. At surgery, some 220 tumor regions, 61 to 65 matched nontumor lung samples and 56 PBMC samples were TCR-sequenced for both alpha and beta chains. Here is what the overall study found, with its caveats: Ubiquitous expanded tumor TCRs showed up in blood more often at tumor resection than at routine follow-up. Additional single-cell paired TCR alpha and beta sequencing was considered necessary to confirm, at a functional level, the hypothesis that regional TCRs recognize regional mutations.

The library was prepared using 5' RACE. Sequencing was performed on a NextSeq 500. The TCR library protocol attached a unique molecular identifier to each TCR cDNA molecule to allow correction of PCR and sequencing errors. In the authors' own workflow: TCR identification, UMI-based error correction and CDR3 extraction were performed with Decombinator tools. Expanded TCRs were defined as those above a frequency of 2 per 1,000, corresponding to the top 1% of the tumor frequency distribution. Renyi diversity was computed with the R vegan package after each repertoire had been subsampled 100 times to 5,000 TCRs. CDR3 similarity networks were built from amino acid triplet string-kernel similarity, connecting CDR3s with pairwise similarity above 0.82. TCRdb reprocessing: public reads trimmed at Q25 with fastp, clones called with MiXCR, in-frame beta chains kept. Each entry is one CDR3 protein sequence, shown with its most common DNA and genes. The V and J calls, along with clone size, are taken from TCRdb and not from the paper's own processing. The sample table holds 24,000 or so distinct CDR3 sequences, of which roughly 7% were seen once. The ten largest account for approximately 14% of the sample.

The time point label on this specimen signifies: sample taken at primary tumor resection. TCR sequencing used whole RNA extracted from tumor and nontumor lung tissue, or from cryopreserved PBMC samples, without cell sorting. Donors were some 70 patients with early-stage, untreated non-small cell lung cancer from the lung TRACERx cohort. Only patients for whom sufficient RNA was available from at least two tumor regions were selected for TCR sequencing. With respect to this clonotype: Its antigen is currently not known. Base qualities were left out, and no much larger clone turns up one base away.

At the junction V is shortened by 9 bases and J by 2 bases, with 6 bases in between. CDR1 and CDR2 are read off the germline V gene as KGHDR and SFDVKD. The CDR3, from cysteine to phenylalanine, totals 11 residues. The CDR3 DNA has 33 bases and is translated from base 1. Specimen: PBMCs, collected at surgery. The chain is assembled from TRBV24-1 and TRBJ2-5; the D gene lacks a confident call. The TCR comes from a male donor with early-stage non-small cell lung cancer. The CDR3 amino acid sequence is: CATAVQETQYF. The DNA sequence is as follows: TGTGCCACCGCGGTTCAAGAGACCCAGTACTTC.